Each of the 8 T cell receptor beta chains below was sequenced from the same sample in a study of T-cell reconstitution after alpha-beta-depleted transplantation in children. As it was prepared, the TCRbeta library received unique molecular identifiers. One entry per CDR3 protein, called by TCRdb with MiXCR from the PCR reads. Of about 980,000 distinct CDR3 sequences in the sample, roughly 29% were seen once. Sequencing used PBMCs, mostly from graft donor cells, obtained 360 days after TCRalphabeta/CD19-depleted stem cell transplant. These receptors all stem from a boy less than two years old who had a stem cell transplant for SCID, so the T cells may come from the graft donor.

The genes are TRBV6-1 and TRBJ2-7; TRBD1 matches at 9 bases. Germline lookup yields CDR1 MNHNS and CDR2 SASEGT. Trimming cost V 6 bases and J 1 base; bases outside gene matches: 4. This CDR3 has 14 amino acids. CDR3 amino acids: CASRVGQGSYEQYF. The CDR3 nucleotides are TGTGCCAGCAGAGTGGGACAGGGATCCTACGAGCAGTACTTC.

CDR3 amino acids: CASSAGTGFNQPQHF. The CDR3 DNA sequence: TGTGCCAGCAGCGCCGGGACAGGGTTCAATCAGCCCCAGCATTTT. The chain recombines TRBV13 with TRBJ1-5, with 9 bases aligning to TRBD1. V dropped 5 bases and J dropped 3; count of bases not matched to a gene: 5. The CDR3 contains 15 residues. Germline V gene data show CDR1 as PRHDT and CDR2 as FYEKMQ (reference sequence).

This clonotype has more than one count but fewer than ten. The chain employs TRBV6-6 and TRBJ1-3; D gene ambiguous. Germline CDR1 MNHNY, CDR2 SVGAGI (reference sequence). Trimming cost V 2 bases and J 2 bases, with 4 bases left between them. The CDR3 runs to 13 residues. CDR3 DNA sequence: TGTGCCAGCAGTTACGAAACTGGAAACACCATATATTTT. This gives the protein CASSYETGNTIYF.

The CDR3 region has the DNA TGTGCCAGCAGCTTAGACCTGATGAGGGTTAGCACAGATACGCAGTATTTT. Amino acid sequence: CASSLDLMRVSTDTQYF. The chain couples TRBV7-9 to TRBJ2-3, with D possibly matching TRBD2 (5 bases). Deletions cut 1 base from V and 0 bases from J, with 14 bases between. The CDR3 covers 17 residues. From germline, CDR1 is SEHNR and CDR2 FQNEAQ (reference sequence).

This chain uses TRBV7-2 with TRBJ2-7, with D possibly being TRBD1 or TRBD2 (6 bases each). V lost 5 bases and J lost 5, with 13 bases in between. Germline CDR1 reads SGHTA; CDR2 reads FQGNSA. The CDR3 has 13 residues. The CDR3 is CASSPRRGDEQYF. The CDR3, as DNA: TGTGCCAGCAGCCCCCGGAGGGGGGACGAGCAGTACTTC.

This rearrangement joins TRBV27 to TRBJ2-1; D perhaps matches TRBD2 (5 bases). The CDR3 loop spans 13 amino acids. V was shortened by 1 base and J by 13 bases, with 14 bases between the two germline ends. Germline V gene sequence: CDR1 MNHEY, CDR2 SMNVEV (reference sequence). The CDR3 loop reads CASSLYVRGRQFF. CDR3 coding DNA: TGTGCCAGCAGTTTATATGTTCGGGGTAGACAGTTCTTC.

The chain links TRBV6-1 to TRBJ1-1; unclear D gene. This CDR3 has 13 residues. Trimming removed 6 bases from V and 4 bases from J, with 12 bases in between. The germline CDR1 and CDR2 sequences are MNHNS and SASEGT. This CDR3 reads CASRGGSSTEAFF. CDR3 bases: TGTGCCAGCAGGGGAGGTTCGAGCACTGAAGCTTTCTTT.

This clonotype was detected ten times or more. The genes are TRBV28 and TRBJ2-2, with 9 positions matching TRBD2. The CDR3 totals 15 residues. Germline lookup yields CDR1 MDHEN and CDR2 SYDVKM. The ends lost 6 bases at V and 0 bases at J; junction bases unmatched: 2. The CDR3 loop is CASSPSGTNTGELFF. DNA for the CDR3: TGTGCCAGCAGCCCTAGCGGGACGAACACCGGGGAGCTGTTTTTT. Supplemented by reference TRBV28 and TRBJ2-2, the full variable domain reads DVKVTQSSRYLVKRTGEKVFLECVQDMDHENMFWYRQDPGLGLRLIYFSYDVKMKEKGDIPEGYSVSREKKERFSLILESASTNQTSMYLCASSPSGTNTGELFFGEGSRLTVL.